Below, 10 T cell receptor beta chains from the same sample are listed, as sequenced in a study of T cells in Graves' hyperthyroidism and ophthalmopathy (dated by TCRdb to about 2019). Library generation was performed with multiplex PCR. The sequencer listed for this sample is Illumina HiSeq 2000. TCR beta CDR3 regions were amplified from RNA transcripts. The first round of RT-PCR for the TCR CDR3 was performed with the HTBI primer set and the Qiagen OneStep RT-PCR kit. The public reads were reanalyzed by TCRdb: fastp trimming at Q25, MiXCR alignment, in-frame beta chains only. For every CDR3 protein sequence, its rows merge into one entry that carries the most common genes and DNA. The sample includes about 200,000 distinct CDR3 sequences, with 17% observed a single time. The top ten constitute more than 50% of the sample. What was sequenced was blood. These receptors were collected from a woman aged 50 to 65 with Graves' hyperthyroidism.

As regards this clonotype: This may be a read error, as it is one base from a much larger clone. This sequence joins TRBV19 and TRBJ1-5; 8 nucleotides align to TRBD1. The germline gives CDR1 LNHDA, CDR2 SQIVND (reference sequence). The CDR3 length is 15 residues. J lost 1 base, V lost 6 bases, and 5 bases had no gene match. In DNA form, the CDR3 reads TGTGCCAGTAGGCGACAGGGGTCGAGCAATCAGCCCCAGCATTTT. Amino acids: CASRRQGSSNQPQHF.

In its sample, this clonotype was seen many times. The chain links TRBV18 to TRBJ2-3; D might be TRBD2 (5 bases). CDR1 KGHSH and CDR2 LQKENI come from the germline V gene. This CDR3 has 12 residues. The germline V and J ends were trimmed by 6 bases and 6 bases, with 10 bases remaining between them. The chain's CDR3 is CASSPGSDTQYF. DNA for the CDR3: TGTGCCAGCTCGCCGGGGAGTGATACGCAGTATTTT.

This clonotype showed up many times. The V call is TRBV4-1, the J call TRBJ1-1; the D is unclear. Germline CDR1 reads MGHRA; CDR2 reads YSYEKL. The CDR3 runs to 12 residues. V lost 1 base and J lost 7, with 7 bases in between. This CDR3 is CASSQVGFEAFF. Written as DNA, the CDR3 is TGCGCCAGCAGCCAAGTAGGGTTTGAAGCTTTCTTT.

The genes are TRBV20-1 and TRBJ1-5, with D possibly matching TRBD1 (5 bases). The germline CDR1 and CDR2 sequences are DFQATT and SNEGSKA (reference sequence). The CDR3 length is 18 residues. V was clipped by 1 base and J by 0 bases, with 19 bases between them. The CDR3 coding sequence is TGCAGTGCTAGAGGTTGGTGGCCCTCGGGGGATAGCAATCAGCCCCAGCATTTT. Amino acid sequence: CSARGWWPSGDSNQPQHF.

Many counts were recorded for this clonotype. The chain has TRBV27 and TRBJ2-7; TRBD1 matches 9 bases. Germline V gene data show CDR1 as MNHEY and CDR2 as SMNVEV (reference sequence). J was trimmed by 3 bases and V by 4 bases; bases with no gene match: 4. This CDR3 is 14 amino acids long. CDR3 residues: CASSWRTGVYEQYF. CDR3 DNA sequence: TGTGCCAGCAGTTGGAGGACAGGGGTCTACGAGCAGTACTTC.

This rearrangement joins TRBV29-1 to TRBJ2-1; D might be TRBD2 (6 bases). V lost 5 bases and J lost 7, with 15 bases in between. Germline-derived CDR1 and CDR2 are SQVTM and ANQGSEA. The CDR3 contains 13 residues. The CDR3: CSVFGGIGNEQFF. The CDR3 coding sequence is TGCAGCGTTTTTGGCGGGATTGGGAATGAGCAGTTCTTC.

This clonotype was seen at least ten times. The chain uses TRBV20-1 and TRBJ1-5, with D possibly matching TRBD1 (5 bases). The germline V gene has CDR1 DFQATT and CDR2 SNEGSKA (reference sequence). The CDR3 spans 14 residues. V lost 7 bases and J 5 bases, leaving 18 bases between the germline ends. The CDR3 nucleotides read TGCAGTGTAGGGAGGGGCAGTTCGGATCAGCCCCAGCATTTT. It encodes CSVGRGSSDQPQHF.

This clonotype appeared a few times. The V call is TRBV29-1, the J call TRBJ1-2, with TRBD1 as a possible D gene (5 bases). CDR1 SQVTM and CDR2 ANQGSEA come from the germline V gene. V was cut by 0 bases and J by 8 bases, with 19 bases left in between. There are 15 residues in the CDR3. The CDR3 nucleotides read TGCAGCGTTGAAGATCAGGGCAGATTACTAGCGGGCTACACCTTC. Encoded protein: CSVEDQGRLLAGYTF.

This clonotype has ten or more counts. This chain links TRBV5-1 with TRBJ2-7; maybe TRBD1 (7 bases). From germline, CDR1 is SGHRS and CDR2 YFSETQ. V gave up 3 bases and J gave up 3 bases, with 10 bases separating them. This CDR3 region has 13 residues. The CDR3 bases are TGCGCCAGCAGCTCGCGGGACAGCTACGAGCAGTACTTC. It codes for CASSSRDSYEQYF.

This clonotype was observed a handful of times. The V gene is TRBV5-1, the J gene TRBJ2-7; possibly TRBD1 for D (7 bases). V gave up 0 bases and J gave up 2 bases, with 15 bases separating them. The CDR3 consists of 16 residues. Germline V gene lookup returns CDR1 SGHRS and CDR2 YFSETQ. The CDR3 sequence is CASSLVQGGATYEQYF. DNA for the CDR3: TGCGCCAGCAGCTTGGTTCAGGGGGGAGCCACCTACGAGCAGTACTTC. The whole variable domain, remainder taken from reference TRBV5-1 and TRBJ2-7, is KAGVTQTPRYLIKTRGQQVTLSCSPISGHRSVSWYQQTPGQGLQFLFEYFSETQRNKGNFPGRFSGRQFSNSRSEMNVSTLELGDSALYLCASSLVQGGATYEQYFGPGTRLTVT.